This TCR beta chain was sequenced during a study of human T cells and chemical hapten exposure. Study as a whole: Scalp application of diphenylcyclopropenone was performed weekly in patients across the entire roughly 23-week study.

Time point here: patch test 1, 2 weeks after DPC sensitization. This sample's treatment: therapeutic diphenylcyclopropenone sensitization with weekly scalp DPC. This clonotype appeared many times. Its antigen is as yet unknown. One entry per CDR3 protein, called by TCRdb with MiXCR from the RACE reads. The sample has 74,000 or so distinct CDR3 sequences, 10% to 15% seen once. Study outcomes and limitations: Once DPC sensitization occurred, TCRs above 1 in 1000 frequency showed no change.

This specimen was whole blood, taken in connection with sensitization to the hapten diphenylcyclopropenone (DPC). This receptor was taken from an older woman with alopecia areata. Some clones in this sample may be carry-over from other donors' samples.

CDR3 region: CAISGSGQTEAFF. CDR3 sequence (DNA): TGTGCCATCAGTGGAAGCGGGCAGACTGAAGCTTTCTTT. The chain combines TRBV10-3 with TRBJ1-1; D remains ambiguous. This CDR3 contains 13 residues. Trimming removed 4 bases at V and 5 bases at J, with 11 bases between. Germline CDR1 reads ENHRY; CDR2 reads SYGVKD.